This T cell receptor beta chain emerged from a study of spatial heterogeneity in lung cancer. Across the study: Alpha-chain sequences were consistently detected in smaller numbers than beta-chain sequences. Study conclusions and caveats: Within tumors, counts of expanded alpha and beta TCRs tracked tumor mutation counts.

As to time point: sample taken at primary tumor resection. Whole RNA, isolated from tumor, nontumor lung or frozen PBMC, was sequenced without prior sorting. As for this clonotype: What it binds is not known.

V lost 2 bases and J lost 8, with 8 bases in between. There are 12 residues in the CDR3. Germline V gives CDR1 SGHTA, CDR2 FQGTGA. TCRdb called the 5' RACE reads again in MiXCR, with one record for every CDR3 protein. Here the sample spans 20,000 to 25,000 distinct CDR3 sequences, approximately 9% being singletons. The specimen comprised lung tumor tissue, sampled at surgery. The sequence was obtained from a male donor with early-stage non-small cell lung cancer. The chain is built from TRBV7-3 and TRBJ2-3; maybe TRBD2 (5 bases). DNA of the CDR3: TGTGCCAGCAGCTTAGAAGAGGGTACGCAGTATTTT. Its protein product is CASSLEEGTQYF.